This T cell receptor (beta chain) is from a study of blood T cell repertoires in COVID-19. For the study at large: T cells, B-cell-depleted T cells, or PBMCs provided the cDNA or gDNA that served as material.

The CDR3 runs 12 residues. The germline CDR1 and CDR2 sequences are SGHTA and FQGTGA. The V end lost 6 bases, the J end lost 3 bases, and 5 bases lay between the germline ends. Produced via immunoSEQ multiplex PCR; TCRdb's table is partial and in-frame only. Of 75,000 to 100,000 clones in the sample, 80% to 90% were seen once. V and J are TRBV7-3 and TRBJ2-2; the D is unclear. This receptor was taken from a woman aged 80 or older with acute or convalescent COVID-19. The sample taken for sequencing was peripheral blood. CDR3: CASSVDTGELFF. The DNA for the CDR3 is TGTGCCAGCAGTGTAGACACCGGGGAGCTGTTTTTT.